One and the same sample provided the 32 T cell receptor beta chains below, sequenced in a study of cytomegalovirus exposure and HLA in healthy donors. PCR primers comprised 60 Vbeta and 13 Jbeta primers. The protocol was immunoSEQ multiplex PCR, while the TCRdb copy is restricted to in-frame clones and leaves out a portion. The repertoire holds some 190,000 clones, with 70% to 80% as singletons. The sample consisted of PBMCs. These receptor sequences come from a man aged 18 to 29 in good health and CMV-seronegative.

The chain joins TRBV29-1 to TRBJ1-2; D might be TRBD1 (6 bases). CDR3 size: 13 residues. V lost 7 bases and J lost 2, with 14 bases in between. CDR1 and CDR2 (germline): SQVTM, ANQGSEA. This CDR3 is CSAQTGANYGYTF. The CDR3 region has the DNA TGCAGCGCCCAGACAGGTGCAAACTATGGCTACACCTTC. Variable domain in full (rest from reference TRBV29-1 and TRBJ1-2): SAVISQKPSRDICQRGTSLTIQCQVDSQVTMMFWYRQQPGQSLTLIATANQGSEATYESGFVIDKFPISRPNLTFSTLTVSNMSPEDSSIYLCSAQTGANYGYTFGSGTRLTVV.

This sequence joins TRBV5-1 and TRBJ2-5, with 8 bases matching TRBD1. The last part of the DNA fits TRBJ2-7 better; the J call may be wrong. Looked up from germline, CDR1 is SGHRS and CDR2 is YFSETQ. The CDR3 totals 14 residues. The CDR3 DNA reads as TGCGCCAGCAGCTTTTCCGGGACAGGATACGAGCAGTACTTC. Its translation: CASSFSGTGYEQYF.

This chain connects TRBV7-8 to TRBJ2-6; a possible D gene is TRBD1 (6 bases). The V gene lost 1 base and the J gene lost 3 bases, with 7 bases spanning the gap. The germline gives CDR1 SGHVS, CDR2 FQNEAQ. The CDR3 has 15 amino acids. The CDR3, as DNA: TGTGCCAGCAGCTTAGGGACAGTTGGGGCCAACGTCCTGACTTTC. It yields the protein CASSLGTVGANVLTF.

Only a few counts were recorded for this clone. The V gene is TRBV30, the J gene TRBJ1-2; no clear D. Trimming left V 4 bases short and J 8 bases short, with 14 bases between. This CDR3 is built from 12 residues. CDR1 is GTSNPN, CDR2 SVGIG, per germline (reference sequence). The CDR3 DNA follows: TGTGCCTGGAACCCGCCGGCGGGGGGCTACACCTTC. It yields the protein CAWNPPAGGYTF.

CDR3 coding DNA: TGTGCCTGGGGTCGATGGAGACTGGGTCCTGGCGTCCTGACTTTC. Protein product: CAWGRWRLGPGVLTF. The gene calls are TRBV30 and TRBJ2-6; D gene uncertain. The CDR3 has 15 amino acids. CDR1 is GTSNPN and CDR2 is SVGIG in the germline V gene (reference sequence). V lost 5 bases and J 12 bases, leaving 23 bases between the germline ends.

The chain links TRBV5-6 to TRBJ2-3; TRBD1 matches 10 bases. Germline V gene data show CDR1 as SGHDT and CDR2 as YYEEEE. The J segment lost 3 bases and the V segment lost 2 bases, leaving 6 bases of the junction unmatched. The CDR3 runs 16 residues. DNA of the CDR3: TGTGCCAGCAGCTTTAGGGGACAGGGGTTTACAGATACGCAGTATTTT. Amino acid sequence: CASSFRGQGFTDTQYF. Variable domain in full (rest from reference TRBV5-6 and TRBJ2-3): DAGVTQSPTHLIKTRGQQVTLRCSPKSGHDTVSWYQQALGQGPQFIFQYYEEEERQRGNFPDRFSGHQFPNYSSELNVNALLLGDSALYLCASSFRGQGFTDTQYFGPGTRLTVL.

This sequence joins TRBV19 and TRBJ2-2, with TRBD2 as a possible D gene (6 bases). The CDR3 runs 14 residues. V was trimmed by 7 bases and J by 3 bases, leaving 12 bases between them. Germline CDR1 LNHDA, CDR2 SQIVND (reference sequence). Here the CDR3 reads CASIRTGDTGELFF. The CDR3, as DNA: TGTGCCAGTATCCGTACGGGGGACACCGGGGAGCTGTTTTTT.

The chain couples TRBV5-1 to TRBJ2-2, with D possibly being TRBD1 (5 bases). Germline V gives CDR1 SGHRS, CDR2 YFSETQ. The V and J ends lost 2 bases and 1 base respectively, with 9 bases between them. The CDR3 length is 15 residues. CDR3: CASSLPRENTGELFF. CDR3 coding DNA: TGCGCCAGCAGCTTACCCAGGGAGAACACCGGGGAGCTGTTTTTT.

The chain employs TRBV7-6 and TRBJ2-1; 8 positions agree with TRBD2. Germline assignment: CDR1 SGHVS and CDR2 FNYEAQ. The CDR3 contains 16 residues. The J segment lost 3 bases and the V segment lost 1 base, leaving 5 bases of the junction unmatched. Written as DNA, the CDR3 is TGTGCCAGCAGCTTAGAAGGGACTAGAGTCTACAATGAGCAGTTCTTC. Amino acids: CASSLEGTRVYNEQFF.

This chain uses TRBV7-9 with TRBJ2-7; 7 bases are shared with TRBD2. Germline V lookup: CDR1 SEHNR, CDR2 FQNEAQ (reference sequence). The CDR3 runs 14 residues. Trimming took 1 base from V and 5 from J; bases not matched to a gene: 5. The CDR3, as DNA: TGTGCCAGCAGCTTAGGGGAGGGGCCAAACGAGCAGTACTTC. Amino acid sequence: CASSLGEGPNEQYF.

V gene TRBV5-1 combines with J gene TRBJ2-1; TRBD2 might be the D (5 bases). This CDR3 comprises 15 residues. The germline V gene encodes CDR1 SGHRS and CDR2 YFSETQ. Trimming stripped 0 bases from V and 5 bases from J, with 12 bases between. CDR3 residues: CASSLALAANNEQFF. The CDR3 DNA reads TGCGCCAGCAGCTTGGCTCTAGCAGCCAACAATGAGCAGTTCTTC. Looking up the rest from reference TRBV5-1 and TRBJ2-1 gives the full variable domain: KAGVTQTPRYLIKTRGQQVTLSCSPISGHRSVSWYQQTPGQGLQFLFEYFSETQRNKGNFPGRFSGRQFSNSRSEMNVSTLELGDSALYLCASSLALAANNEQFFGPGTRLTVL.

The CDR3 sequence is CSVAPLRVDTEAFF. The CDR3 coding sequence is TGCAGCGTTGCCCCCTTGAGGGTTGACACTGAAGCTTTCTTT. The chain carries TRBV29-1 and TRBJ1-1; D is ambiguous. CDR3 length: 14 amino acids. Germline loops: CDR1 SQVTM, CDR2 ANQGSEA. V shed 4 bases and J shed 3 bases, with 15 bases lying between them.

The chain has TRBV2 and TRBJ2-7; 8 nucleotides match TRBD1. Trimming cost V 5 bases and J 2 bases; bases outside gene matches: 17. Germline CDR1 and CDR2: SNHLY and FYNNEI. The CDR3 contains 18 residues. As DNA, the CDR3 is TGTGCCAGCAGTATCTCCGGACCTGGACAGGGTGTTCCCTACGAGCAGTACTTC. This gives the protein CASSISGPGQGVPYEQYF.

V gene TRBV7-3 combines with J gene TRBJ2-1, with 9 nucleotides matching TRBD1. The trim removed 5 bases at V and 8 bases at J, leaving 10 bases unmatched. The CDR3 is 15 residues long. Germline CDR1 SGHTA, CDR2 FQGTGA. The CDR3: CASSLGQGIFYEQFF. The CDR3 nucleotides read TGTGCCAGCAGCCTGGGACAGGGAATCTTTTATGAGCAGTTCTTC. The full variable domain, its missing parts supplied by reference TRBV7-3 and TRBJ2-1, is GAGVSQTPSNKVTEKGKYVELRCDPISGHTALYWYRQSLGQGPEFLIYFQGTGAADDSGLPNDRFFAVRPEGSVSTLKIQRTERGDSAVYLCASSLGQGIFYEQFFGPGTRLTVL.

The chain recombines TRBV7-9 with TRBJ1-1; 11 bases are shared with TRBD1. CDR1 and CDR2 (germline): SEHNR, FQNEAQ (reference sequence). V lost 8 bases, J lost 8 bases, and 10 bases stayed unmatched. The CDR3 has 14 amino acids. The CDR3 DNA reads TGTGCCAGCGGACAGGGGGCTGGGGCGGTCGAAGCTTTCTTT. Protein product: CASGQGAGAVEAFF.

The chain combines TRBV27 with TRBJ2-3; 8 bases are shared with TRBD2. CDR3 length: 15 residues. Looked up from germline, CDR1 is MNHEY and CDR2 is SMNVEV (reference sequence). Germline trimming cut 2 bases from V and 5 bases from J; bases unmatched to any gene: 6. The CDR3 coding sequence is TGTGCCAGCAGTTTAACGGGGGGGCCTCAAGATACGCAGTATTTT. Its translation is CASSLTGGPQDTQYF.

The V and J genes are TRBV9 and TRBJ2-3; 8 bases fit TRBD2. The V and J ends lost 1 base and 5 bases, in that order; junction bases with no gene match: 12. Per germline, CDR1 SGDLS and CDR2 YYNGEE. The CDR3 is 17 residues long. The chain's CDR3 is CASSVNPAGAGGDTQYF. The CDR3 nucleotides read TGTGCCAGCAGCGTAAACCCAGCGGGGGCCGGGGGAGATACGCAGTATTTT.

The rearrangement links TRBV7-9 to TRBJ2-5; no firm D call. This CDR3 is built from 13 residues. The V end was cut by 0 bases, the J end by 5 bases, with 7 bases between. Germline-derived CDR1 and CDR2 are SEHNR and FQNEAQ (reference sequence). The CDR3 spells CASSLAAQETQYF. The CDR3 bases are TGTGCCAGCAGCTTAGCAGCGCAGGAGACCCAGTACTTC.

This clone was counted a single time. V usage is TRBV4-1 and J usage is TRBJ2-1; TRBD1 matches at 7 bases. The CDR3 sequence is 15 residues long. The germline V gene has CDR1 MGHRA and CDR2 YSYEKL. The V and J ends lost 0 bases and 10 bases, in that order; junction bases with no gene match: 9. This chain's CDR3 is CASSQDLRTGREQFF. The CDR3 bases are TGCGCCAGCAGCCAAGATCTTAGGACAGGACGGGAGCAGTTCTTC.

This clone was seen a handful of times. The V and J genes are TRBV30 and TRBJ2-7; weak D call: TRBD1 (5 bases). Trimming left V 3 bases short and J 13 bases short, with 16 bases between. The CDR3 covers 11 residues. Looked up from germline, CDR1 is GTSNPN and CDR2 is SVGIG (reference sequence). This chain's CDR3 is CAWRTGGLIYF. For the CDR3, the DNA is TGTGCCTGGAGAACAGGTGGTTTAATTTACTTC. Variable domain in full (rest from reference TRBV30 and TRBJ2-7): SQTIHQWPATLVQPVGSPLSLECTVEGTSNPNLYWYRQAAGRGLQLLFYSVGIGQISSEVPQNLSASRPQDRQFILSSKKLLLSDSGFYLCAWRTGGLIYFGPGTRLTVT.

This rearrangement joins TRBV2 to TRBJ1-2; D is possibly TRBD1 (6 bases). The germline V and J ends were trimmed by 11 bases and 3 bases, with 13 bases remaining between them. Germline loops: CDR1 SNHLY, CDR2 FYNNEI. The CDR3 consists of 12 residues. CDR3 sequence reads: CAGKGGDYGYTF. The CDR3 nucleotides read TGTGCCGGAAAGGGGGGGGACTATGGCTACACCTTC. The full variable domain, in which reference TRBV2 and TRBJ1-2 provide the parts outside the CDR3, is EPEVTQTPSHQVTQMGQEVILRCVPISNHLYFYWYRQILGQKVEFLVSFYNNEISEKSEIFDDQFSVERPDGSNFTLKIRSTKLEDSAMYFCAGKGGDYGYTFGSGTRLTVV.

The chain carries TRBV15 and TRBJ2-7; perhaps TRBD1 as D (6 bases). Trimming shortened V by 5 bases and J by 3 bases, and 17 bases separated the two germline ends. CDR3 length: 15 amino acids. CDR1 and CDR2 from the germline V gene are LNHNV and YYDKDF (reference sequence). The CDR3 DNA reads TGTGCCACCAGCCCCCGAAGGACAGCCCTCTACGAGCAGTACTTC. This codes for CATSPRRTALYEQYF.

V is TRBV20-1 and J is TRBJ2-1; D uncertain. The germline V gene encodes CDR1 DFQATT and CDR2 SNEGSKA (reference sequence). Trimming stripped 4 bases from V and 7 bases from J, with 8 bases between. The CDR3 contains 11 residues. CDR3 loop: CSAILVNEQFF. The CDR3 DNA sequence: TGCAGTGCTATTTTAGTGAATGAGCAGTTCTTC.

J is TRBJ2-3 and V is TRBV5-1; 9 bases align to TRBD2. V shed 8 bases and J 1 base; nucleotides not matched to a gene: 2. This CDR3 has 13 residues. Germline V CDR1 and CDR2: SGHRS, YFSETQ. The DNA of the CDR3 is TGCGCCAGTTTAGCGGGGGGCACAGATACGCAGTATTTT. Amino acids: CASLAGGTDTQYF. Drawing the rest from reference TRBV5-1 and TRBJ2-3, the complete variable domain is KAGVTQTPRYLIKTRGQQVTLSCSPISGHRSVSWYQQTPGQGLQFLFEYFSETQRNKGNFPGRFSGRQFSNSRSEMNVSTLELGDSALYLCASLAGGTDTQYFGPGTRLTVL.

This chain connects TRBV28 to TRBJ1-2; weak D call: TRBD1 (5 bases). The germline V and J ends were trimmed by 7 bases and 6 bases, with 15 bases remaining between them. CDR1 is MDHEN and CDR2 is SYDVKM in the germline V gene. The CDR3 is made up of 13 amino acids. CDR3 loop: CASNSGGRNGYTF. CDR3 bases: TGTGCCAGCAATTCGGGGGGGAGAAATGGCTACACCTTC.

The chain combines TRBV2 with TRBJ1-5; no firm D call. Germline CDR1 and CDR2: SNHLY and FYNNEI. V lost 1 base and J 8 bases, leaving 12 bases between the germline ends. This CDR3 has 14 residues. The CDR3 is CASSEGGLWKPQHF. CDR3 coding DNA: TGTGCCAGCAGTGAAGGAGGCCTGTGGAAGCCCCAGCATTTT.

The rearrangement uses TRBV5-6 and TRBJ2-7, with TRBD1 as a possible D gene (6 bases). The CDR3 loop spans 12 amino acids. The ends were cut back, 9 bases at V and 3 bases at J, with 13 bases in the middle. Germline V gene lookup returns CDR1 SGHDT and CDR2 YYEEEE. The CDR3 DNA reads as TGTGCCACTTCGACAGGCCTCTACGAGCAGTACTTC. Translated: CATSTGLYEQYF.

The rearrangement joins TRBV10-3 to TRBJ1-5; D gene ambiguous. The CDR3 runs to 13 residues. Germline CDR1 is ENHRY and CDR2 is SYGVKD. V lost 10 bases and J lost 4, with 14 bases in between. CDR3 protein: CATALSRNQPQHF. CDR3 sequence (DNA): TGTGCCACCGCCCTATCCCGGAATCAGCCCCAGCATTTT.

The CDR3 loop reads CASSFRQAGGGETQYF. Written as DNA, the CDR3 is TGTGCCAGCAGTTTCCGACAGGCTGGGGGCGGGGAGACCCAGTACTTC. This chain uses TRBV28 with TRBJ2-5; a weak D match, TRBD1 (6 bases). CDR3 length equals 16 residues. The germline V and J ends were trimmed by 3 bases and 5 bases, with 19 bases remaining between them. The germline CDR1 and CDR2 sequences are MDHEN and SYDVKM.

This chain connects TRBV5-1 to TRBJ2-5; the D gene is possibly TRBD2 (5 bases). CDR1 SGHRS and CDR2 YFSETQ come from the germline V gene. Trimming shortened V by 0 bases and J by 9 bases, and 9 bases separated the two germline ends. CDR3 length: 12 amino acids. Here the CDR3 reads CASSLEGASQYF. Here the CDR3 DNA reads TGCGCCAGCAGCTTGGAGGGAGCATCCCAGTACTTC. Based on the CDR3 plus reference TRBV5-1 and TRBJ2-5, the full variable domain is KAGVTQTPRYLIKTRGQQVTLSCSPISGHRSVSWYQQTPGQGLQFLFEYFSETQRNKGNFPGRFSGRQFSNSRSEMNVSTLELGDSALYLCASSLEGASQYFGPGTRLLVL.

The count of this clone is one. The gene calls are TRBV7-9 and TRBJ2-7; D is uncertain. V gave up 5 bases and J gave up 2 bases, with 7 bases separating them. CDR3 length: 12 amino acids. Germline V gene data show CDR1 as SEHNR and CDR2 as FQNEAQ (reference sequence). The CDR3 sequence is CASSPVPYEQYF. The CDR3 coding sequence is TGTGCCAGCAGCCCCGTCCCCTACGAGCAGTACTTC.

CDR3 loop: CASSKDRRAFF. The CDR3 coding sequence is TGTGCCAGCAGTAAGGACAGGCGAGCTTTCTTT. The chain employs TRBV7-2 and TRBJ1-1, with 7 nucleotides matching TRBD1. This CDR3 is built from 11 residues. In germline, CDR1 is SGHTA, CDR2 FQGNSA. J lost 10 bases, V lost 6 bases, and 5 bases had no gene match. The full variable domain, its missing parts supplied by reference TRBV7-2 and TRBJ1-1, is GAGVSQSPSNKVTEKGKDVELRCDPISGHTALYWYRQSLGQGLEFLIYFQGNSAPDKSGLPSDRFSAERTGGSVSTLTIQRTQQEDSAVYLCASSKDRRAFFGQGTRLTVV.